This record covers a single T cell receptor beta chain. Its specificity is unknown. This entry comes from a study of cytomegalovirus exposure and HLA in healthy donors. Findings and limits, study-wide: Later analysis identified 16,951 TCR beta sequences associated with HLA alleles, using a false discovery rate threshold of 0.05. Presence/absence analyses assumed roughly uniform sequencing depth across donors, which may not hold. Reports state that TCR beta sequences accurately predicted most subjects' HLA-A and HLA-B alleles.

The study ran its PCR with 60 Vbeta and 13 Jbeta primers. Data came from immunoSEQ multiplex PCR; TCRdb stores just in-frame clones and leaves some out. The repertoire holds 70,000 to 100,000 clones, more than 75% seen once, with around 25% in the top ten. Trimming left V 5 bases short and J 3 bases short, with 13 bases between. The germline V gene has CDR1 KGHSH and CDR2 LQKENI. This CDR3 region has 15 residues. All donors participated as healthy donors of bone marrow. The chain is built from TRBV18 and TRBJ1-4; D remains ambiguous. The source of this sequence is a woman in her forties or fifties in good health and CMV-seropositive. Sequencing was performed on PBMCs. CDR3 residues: CASSVRSRPNEKLFF. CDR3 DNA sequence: TGTGCCAGCTCAGTGCGGTCGCGCCCTAATGAAAAACTGTTTTTT.